This is a list of T cell receptor beta chains from one sample in a study of read filtering for tumor transcriptome and immune sequencing. TCRdb recomputed calls from the reads with MiXCR, one row per CDR3 protein. The sample consists of more than 20,000 distinct CDR3 sequences, more than 20% of them appearing once. Sequencing was done on a sample of a population of CD138-negative cells sorted from bone marrow. The receptor set was obtained from a donor older than 35 with multiple myeloma. CDR3s include the opening cysteine and the closing phenylalanine or tryptophan. A D gene is named only where the DNA matches it firmly. Some rows have no size entry. The others give once, few or many, or a class for an expanded clone.

clone_size d_call j_call v_call cdr3_aa cdr3_nt
medium-sized NA TRBJ1-1 TRBV13 CASSLEEGTEAFF TGTGCCAGCAGCTTAGAGGAGGGCACTGAAGCTTTCTTT
many TRBD2 TRBJ2-5 TRBV2 CASSRGTNRQETQYF TGTGCCAGCAGTCGGGGGACTAACAGACAAGAGACCCAGTACTTC
medium-sized NA TRBJ2-2 TRBV3-1 CASSRKVNTGELFF TGTGCCAGCAGCCGTAAGGTGAACACCGGGGAGCTGTTTTTT
few NA TRBJ2-7 TRBV5-1 CASMILGLPFSYEQYF TGCGCCAGCATGATCCTCGGACTACCCTTCTCCTACGAGCAGTACTTC
many NA TRBJ2-5 TRBV5-1 CASSLSPHSHQETQYF TGCGCCAGCAGCTTATCTCCGCACTCCCACCAAGAGACCCAGTACTTC
many NA TRBJ1-1 TRBV5-1 CASGEGPNTEAFF TGCGCCAGCGGGGAGGGCCCCAACACTGAAGCTTTCTTT
medium-sized TRBD1 TRBJ2-1 TRBV5-4 CASSLDRGVNSYNEQFF TGTGCCAGCAGCTTGGACAGGGGGGTGAATTCCTACAATGAGCAGTTCTTC
many NA TRBJ2-1 TRBV5-4 CASSHVGDSEQFF TGTGCCAGCAGCCATGTTGGGGACTCGGAGCAGTTCTTC
NA TRBD2 TRBJ2-1 TRBV4-2 CASSQEILASLDNEQFF TGTGCCAGCAGCCAAGAGATACTAGCGTCGTTGGACAATGAGCAGTTCTTC
many NA TRBJ2-7 TRBV2 CASKKQGTIHEQYF TGTGCCAGCAAAAAACAGGGGACTATTCACGAGCAGTACTTC
many NA TRBJ2-1 TRBV5-1 CASSPDPSYNEQFF TGCGCCAGCAGCCCGGACCCCTCCTACAATGAGCAGTTCTTC
few TRBD1 TRBJ1-1 TRBV2 CASSELNRGTEAFF TGTGCCAGCAGTGAACTAAACAGGGGGACTGAAGCTTTCTTT
once NA TRBJ2-5 TRBV28 CASSFVVGSYQETQYF TGTGCCAGCAGTTTTGTAGTGGGGTCGTATCAAGAGACCCAGTACTTC
many TRBD2 TRBJ2-1 TRBV6-2/TRBV6-3 CASSTGTSKDNEQFF TGTGCCAGCAGCACCGGGACTAGTAAGGACAATGAGCAGTTCTTC
many TRBD1 TRBJ1-2 TRBV30 CAWRSSTGGSSGYTF TGTGCCTGGAGGTCGTCGACAGGGGGTTCTTCTGGCTACACCTTC
medium-sized TRBD2 TRBJ2-1 TRBV29-1 CSAPGLAGWYNEQFF TGCAGCGCCCCGGGACTAGCGGGTTGGTACAATGAGCAGTTCTTC
many TRBD2 TRBJ2-7 TRBV6-1 CASSERLAAAYEQYF TGTGCCAGCAGTGAACGACTAGCCGCTGCCTACGAGCAGTACTTC
NA NA TRBJ2-1 TRBV4-2 CASIQDRDHEFF TGTGCCAGCATCCAAGACCGGGACCACGAGTTCTTC
many NA TRBJ2-1 TRBV19 CASSVYSSDYNEQFF TGTGCCAGTAGCGTGTACAGTAGCGACTACAATGAGCAGTTCTTC
few NA TRBJ1-1 TRBV5-5 CASSSHSGDTEAFF TGTGCCAGCAGCTCACACTCAGGGGACACTGAAGCTTTCTTT
many NA TRBJ2-3 TRBV2 CASSETNSDTQYF TGTGCCAGCAGCGAGACTAACTCTGATACGCAGTATTTT
many NA TRBJ2-3 TRBV18 CASSPTAGNILNTQYF TGTGCCAGCTCACCTACAGCAGGAAACATCCTAAATACGCAGTATTTT
many NA TRBJ2-1 TRBV7-2 CASSLGGAKPNNEQFF TGTGCCAGCAGCTTAGGGGGGGCTAAACCCAACAATGAGCAGTTCTTC
many NA TRBJ2-5 TRBV5-1 CASSRGSGQETQYF TGCGCCAGCAGCCGGGGGAGTGGGCAAGAGACCCAGTACTTC
NA NA TRBJ2-1 TRBV27 CASSLVAVRADEQFF TGTGCCAGCAGTTTAGTGGCAGTGCGGGCCGATGAGCAGTTCTTC
many NA TRBJ2-3 TRBV29-1 CSTQPTMVPDTQYF TGCAGTACTCAACCCACTATGGTACCAGATACGCAGTATTTT
many TRBD1 TRBJ2-2 TRBV19 CASRDRAVSGELFF TGTGCCAGCCGGGACAGGGCGGTTTCCGGGGAGCTGTTTTTT
many TRBD2 TRBJ2-3 TRBV18 CASSLSGSGTTDTQYF TGTGCCAGCTCACTATCGGGTAGCGGGACGACAGATACGCAGTATTTT
many NA TRBJ2-7 TRBV5-1 CASSLEAGPRYEQYF TGCGCCAGCAGCTTGGAAGCAGGGCCTCGCTACGAGCAGTACTTC
many TRBD1 TRBJ1-1 TRBV30 CAWRGTGMTFF TGTGCCTGGAGGGGGACAGGGATGACTTTCTTT
many NA TRBJ2-5 TRBV28 CASSTGLETQYF TGTGCCAGCAGTACAGGGTTGGAGACCCAGTACTTC
few TRBD2 TRBJ2-7 TRBV28 CASSFPSGILYEQYF TGTGCCAGCAGTTTCCCTAGCGGGATACTCTACGAGCAGTACTTC
many TRBD2 TRBJ2-7 TRBV20-1 CSAPEVAGGISYEQYF TGCAGTGCCCCTGAGGTAGCGGGAGGTATTAGCTACGAGCAGTACTTC
many NA TRBJ2-1 TRBV7-9 CASSLASPHNEQFF TGTGCCAGCAGCTTAGCGTCCCCACACAATGAGCAGTTCTTC
many NA TRBJ2-1 TRBV19 CASSGGVEQFF TGTGCCAGTAGTGGGGGAGTCGAGCAGTTCTTC
many TRBD2 TRBJ2-1 TRBV11-2 CASSFGTSGSNEQFF TGTGCCAGCAGCTTCGGGACTAGCGGATCCAATGAGCAGTTCTTC
many TRBD2 TRBJ2-1 TRBV7-8 CASSPTSGTPSYNEQFF TGTGCCAGCAGCCCGACTAGCGGGACCCCCTCCTATAATGAGCAGTTCTTC
many NA TRBJ1-4 TRBV3-1 CASSQDLGGEKLFF TGTGCCAGCAGCCAAGATCTAGGAGGAGAAAAACTGTTTTTT
many TRBD2 TRBJ2-1 TRBV5-4 CASSLTSGSLSYNEQFF TGTGCCAGCAGCTTGACTAGCGGGAGTCTGTCCTACAATGAGCAGTTCTTC
many TRBD2 TRBJ2-5 TRBV5-1 CASKGSGRAGETQYF TGCGCCAGCAAGGGAAGCGGGAGGGCCGGGGAGACCCAGTACTTC
many TRBD2 TRBJ2-7 TRBV6-6 CASSGTSGPSYEQYF TGTGCCAGCAGCGGGACTAGCGGTCCCTCCTACGAGCAGTACTTC
many NA TRBJ1-1 TRBV5-4 CASSLALGDTEAFF TGTGCCAGCAGCTTGGCGTTGGGGGACACTGAAGCTTTCTTT
NA TRBD1 TRBJ1-3 TRBV5-1 CASSWTGGFGNTIYF TGCGCCAGCAGCTGGACAGGGGGATTTGGAAACACCATATATTTT
NA NA TRBJ2-7 TRBV11-2 CASSTMQGRERYF TGTGCCAGCAGCACAATGCAAGGGCGCGAGCGGTACTTC
many TRBD2 TRBJ2-2 TRBV19 CASTWQGGSTGELFF TGTGCCAGTACATGGCAGGGCGGGAGCACCGGGGAGCTGTTTTTT
many NA TRBJ2-5 TRBV28 CASSGASVVETQYF TGTGCCAGCAGTGGGGCTAGCGTAGTAGAGACCCAGTACTTC
NA NA TRBJ2-7 TRBV9 CASSLGTALRGEQYF TGTGCCAGCAGCTTAGGGACTGCTCTGAGGGGCGAGCAGTACTTC
many NA TRBJ2-1 TRBV6-6 CASSYSGTYEYEQFF TGTGCCAGCAGTTACTCGGGGACATATGAATATGAGCAGTTCTTC
many TRBD1 TRBJ1-1 TRBV20-1 CSARATGTNTEAFF TGCAGTGCTAGAGCGACAGGGACGAACACTGAAGCTTTCTTT
many NA TRBJ2-1 TRBV20-1 CSARVQTRSTEQFF TGCAGTGCTAGAGTTCAGACTAGGTCCACTGAGCAGTTCTTC
many TRBD1 TRBJ2-1 TRBV29-1 CSTLDRGNEQFF TGCAGCACGTTGGACAGGGGGAATGAGCAGTTCTTC
many NA TRBJ2-3 TRBV20-1 CSAESERDTDTQYF TGCAGTGCAGAGAGCGAGAGGGACACAGATACGCAGTATTTT
NA TRBD2 TRBJ2-5 TRBV6-4 CASSPTSGGETQYF TGTGCCAGCAGCCCGACTAGCGGGGGAGAGACCCAGTACTTC